This TCR beta chain is drawn from a study of blood T cell repertoires in COVID-19. Turning to the study itself: Samples representing acute and convalescent COVID-19 were sourced from the United States, Italy and Spain. Nucleic acid was either cDNA or gDNA, and it came from T cells, B-cell-depleted T cells, or PBMCs.

Per the germline V gene, CDR1 is LNHDA and CDR2 is SQIVND (reference sequence). The CDR3 has 16 amino acids. Trimming took 5 bases from V and 2 from J, leaving 17 bases between them. Libraries were prepared by immunoSEQ multiplex PCR; TCRdb keeps only in-frame clonotypes and omits some of them. The data hold some 240,000 clones, with about 86% observed a single time. The source of this sequence is a man between 25 and 39 years old with acute COVID-19. The chain carries TRBV19 and TRBJ2-3; D is possibly TRBD1 or TRBD2 (5 bases each). Sequenced input: PBMCs or T cells enriched from blood (not recorded which). The CDR3 loop is CASSLAGKPLTDTQYF. The CDR3 DNA reads as TGTGCCAGTAGTCTAGCAGGGAAACCACTCACAGATACGCAGTATTTT.